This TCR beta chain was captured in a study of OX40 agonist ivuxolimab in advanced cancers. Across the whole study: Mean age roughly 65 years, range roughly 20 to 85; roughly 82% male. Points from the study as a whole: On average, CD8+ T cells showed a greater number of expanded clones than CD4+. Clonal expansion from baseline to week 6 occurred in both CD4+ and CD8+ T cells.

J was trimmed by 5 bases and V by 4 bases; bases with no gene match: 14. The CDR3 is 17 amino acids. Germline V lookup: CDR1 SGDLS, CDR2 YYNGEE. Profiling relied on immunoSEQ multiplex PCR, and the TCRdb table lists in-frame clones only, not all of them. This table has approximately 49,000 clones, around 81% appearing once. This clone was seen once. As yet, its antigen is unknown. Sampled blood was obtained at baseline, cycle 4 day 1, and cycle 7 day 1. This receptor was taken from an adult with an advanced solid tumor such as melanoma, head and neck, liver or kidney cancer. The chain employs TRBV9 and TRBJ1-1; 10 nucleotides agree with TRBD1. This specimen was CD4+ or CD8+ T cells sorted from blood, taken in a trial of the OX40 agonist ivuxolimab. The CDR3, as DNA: TGTGCCAGCAGCTCTGCGGACAGGGGGACCCTTTGGACTGAAGCTTTCTTT. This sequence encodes CASSSADRGTLWTEAFF.